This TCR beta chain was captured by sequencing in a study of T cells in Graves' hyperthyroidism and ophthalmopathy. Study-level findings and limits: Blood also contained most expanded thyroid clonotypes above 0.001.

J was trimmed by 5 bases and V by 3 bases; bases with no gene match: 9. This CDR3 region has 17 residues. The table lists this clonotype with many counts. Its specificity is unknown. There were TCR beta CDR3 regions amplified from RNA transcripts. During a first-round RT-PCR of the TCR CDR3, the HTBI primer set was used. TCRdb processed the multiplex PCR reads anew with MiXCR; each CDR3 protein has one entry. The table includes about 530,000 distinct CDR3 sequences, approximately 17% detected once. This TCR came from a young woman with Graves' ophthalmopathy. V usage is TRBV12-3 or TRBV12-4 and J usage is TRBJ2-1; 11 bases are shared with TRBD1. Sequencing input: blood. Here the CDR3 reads CASSFVSGTGGNNEQFF. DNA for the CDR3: TGTGCCAGCAGTTTCGTTTCTGGGACAGGGGGAAACAATGAGCAGTTCTTC.